These T cell receptor beta chains were read from a single sample in a study of blood T cell repertoires in COVID-19. Only in-frame clones appear in the TCRdb table, and some are missing; sequencing was by immunoSEQ multiplex PCR. Of about 350,000 clones listed, 85% to 90% are singletons. The sequenced sample was peripheral blood. The receptors stem from a woman between 50 and 59 years old with COVID-19, enrolled during active disease. Both conserved end residues are part of each CDR3. The D gene is left open where the match is weak. Clone size, where shown, is once, few, many, or a class for clones that have expanded.

D gene	V gene	clone size	J gene	CDR3 DNA	CDR3 protein
TRBD1	TRBV12-3/TRBV12-4	-	TRBJ1-1	TGTGCCAGCAGACTCGACAGGGACACTGAAGCTTTCTTT	CASRLDRDTEAFF
TRBD1	TRBV30	once	TRBJ1-3	TGTGCCTGGAGCCCGACCGGGGACAGGGGGGCTTCGAGGATATATTTT	CAWSPTGDRGASRIYF
TRBD1	TRBV4-3	-	TRBJ2-6	TGCGCCAGCAGCCAAGATTTCCCCGGACAGGCTGGATCTGGGGCCAACGTCCTGACTTTC	CASSQDFPGQAGSGANVLTF
TRBD2	TRBV2	-	TRBJ2-3	TGTGCCAGCAGTGAAGCCCTAGCGGGAGCAGCAGATACGCAGTATTTT	CASSEALAGAADTQYF
TRBD1	TRBV4-1	-	TRBJ1-2	TGCGCCAGCAGCCAAGCCCCGGGACAGGGAGGCTATGGCTACACCTTC	CASSQAPGQGGYGYTF
TRBD1	TRBV30	once	TRBJ2-3	TGTGCCTGGAACTCTTATGGGACAGGGGCCGCAGATACGCAGTATTTT	CAWNSYGTGAADTQYF
-	TRBV10-1	-	TRBJ2-1	TGCGCCAGCAGTGTCGGTAGCAAGCAGTTCTTC	CASSVGSKQFF
-	TRBV3-1/TRBV3-2	-	TRBJ1-2	TGTGCCAGCAGCCAAGTGACAACAGGCTACACCTTC	CASSQVTTGYTF
-	TRBV18	once	TRBJ1-1	TGTGCCAGCTTTGCCGGACAGACCAACACTGAAGCTTTCTTT	CASFAGQTNTEAFF
-	TRBV3-1/TRBV3-2	once	TRBJ1-1	TGTGCCAGCAGCCGCAGTAATTTGAACACTGAAGCTTTCTTT	CASSRSNLNTEAFF
-	TRBV15	-	TRBJ2-1	TGTGCCACCAGTACCTGGAGCTCCTACAATGAGCAGTTCTTC	CATSTWSSYNEQFF
-	TRBV7-9	-	TRBJ1-4	TGTGCCAGCAGCCGGACCGGGAGTAGAGCTAATGAAAAACTGTTTTTT	CASSRTGSRANEKLFF
-	TRBV7-3	-	TRBJ1-6	TGTGCCAGCAGCTTAACGGGGGCCTCGGGAAATTCACCCCTCCACTTT	CASSLTGASGNSPLHF
-	TRBV4-1	-	TRBJ1-1	TGCGCCAGCAGCCAGACTTTGAACACTGAAGCTTTCTTT	CASSQTLNTEAFF
-	TRBV9	-	TRBJ2-2	TGTGCCAGCAGCGTAGTTGCAGGGGGGAGCACCGGGGAGCTGTTTTTT	CASSVVAGGSTGELFF
TRBD1	TRBV2	-	TRBJ2-5	TGTGCCAGCAGTGAATCGGGACAGCAAGAGACCCAGTACTTC	CASSESGQQETQYF
-	TRBV30	-	TRBJ1-6	TGTGCCTGGAGTTTCAGGGTCCCTTCACCCCTCCACTTT	CAWSFRVPSPLHF
-	TRBV19	-	TRBJ1-3	TGTGCCAGTAGTATAGCGGGGTTTGCTGGAAACACCATATATTTT	CASSIAGFAGNTIYF
-	TRBV24-1	few	TRBJ1-5	TGTGCCACCAGTGCCCGGACAGCATATCAGCCCCAGCATTTT	CATSARTAYQPQHF
-	TRBV27	once	TRBJ1-1	TGTGCCAGCAGTTTATCGACGGTAACACTAAACACTGAAGCTTTCTTT	CASSLSTVTLNTEAFF
-	TRBV6-2/TRBV6-3	-	TRBJ2-5	TGTGCCAGCAGTTACCGGGGGGAGACCCAGTACTTC	CASSYRGETQYF
TRBD2	TRBV9	-	TRBJ2-2	TGTGCCAGCAGCATCACGACTAGCAGGAACACCGGGGAGCTGTTTTTT	CASSITTSRNTGELFF
TRBD1	TRBV30	-	TRBJ1-2	TGTGCCTGGAGGCCGGGACAGGGGGCTTCGGACTATGGCTACACCTTC	CAWRPGQGASDYGYTF
TRBD1	TRBV4-3	-	TRBJ2-7	TGCGCCAGCAGCCAAGGCATTATCGGGACAGAGAGCCTATACGAGCAGTACTTC	CASSQGIIGTESLYEQYF
TRBD1	TRBV29-1	-	TRBJ2-7	TGCAGCGTTGCGACAGGGATGATGCAGTACTTC	CSVATGMMQYF
TRBD2	TRBV19	-	TRBJ2-1	TGTGCCAGTAGTATAAGACTCCTAGCGGGCTTAATTAGGAATGAGCAGTTCTTC	CASSIRLLAGLIRNEQFF
-	TRBV27	-	TRBJ2-1	TGTGCCACCCGGACATTAGCCCTTGTGGGTGAGCAGTTCTTC	CATRTLALVGEQFF
TRBD1	TRBV25-1	-	TRBJ1-1	TGTGCCTCCCAGGGGGTAACTGAAGCTTTCTTT	CASQGVTEAFF
-	TRBV19	-	TRBJ1-5	TGTGCCAGTAGTTCCTGGACTGCCTGGGGGCCCCAGCATTTT	CASSSWTAWGPQHF
-	TRBV6-5	-	TRBJ1-1	TGTGCCAGCAGAATCGACAGGTACACTGAAGCTTTCTTT	CASRIDRYTEAFF
-	TRBV10-3	-	TRBJ1-2	TGTGCCATCAGTGGAAACTACCCTAACTATGGCTACACCTTC	CAISGNYPNYGYTF
TRBD1	TRBV24-1	-	TRBJ1-2	TGTGCCACCAGTGATCAATACAGGGGGTTTAACTATGGCTACACCTTC	CATSDQYRGFNYGYTF
TRBD1	TRBV19	once	TRBJ2-6	TGTGCCAGTACCCTCGGGACAGCGATCTCTGGGGCCAACGTCCTGACTTTC	CASTLGTAISGANVLTF
-	TRBV5-4	-	TRBJ1-2	TGTGCCAGCAGCTCGACAGGCCCGAAGGATGGCTACACCTTC	CASSSTGPKDGYTF
TRBD1	TRBV19	-	TRBJ1-5	TGTGCCAGTAGTAAGACACAGGGGGCGGTGAATCAGCCCCAGCATTTT	CASSKTQGAVNQPQHF
-	TRBV20-1	few	TRBJ1-1	TGCAGTGCTACCCAGGGAGGTGAGGCTTTCTTT	CSATQGGEAFF
TRBD1	TRBV2	-	TRBJ2-4	TGTGCCAGCAACGAGGACAGGGGAAACATTCAGTACTTC	CASNEDRGNIQYF
-	TRBV5-6	-	TRBJ1-1	TGTGCCAGCAGTCGTTTTAGCCCTGGATATAACACTGAAGCTTTCTTT	CASSRFSPGYNTEAFF
TRBD1	TRBV7-8	-	TRBJ2-5	TGTGCCAGCAGCTTAGTCGGACAGGGGCAAGAGACCCAGTACTTC	CASSLVGQGQETQYF
-	TRBV5-1	-	TRBJ2-7	TGCGCCAGCAGCTTGGCCGTGAGCTCCTACGAGCAGTACTTC	CASSLAVSSYEQYF
-	TRBV7-9	-	TRBJ2-3	TGTGCCAGCAGCTCGAGGGCGGGGCCCACAGATACGCAGTATTTT	CASSSRAGPTDTQYF
TRBD1	TRBV29-1	-	TRBJ1-1	TGCAGCGTACCAGGGGGCGGCACTGAAGCTTTCTTT	CSVPGGGTEAFF
TRBD1	TRBV4-2	-	TRBJ2-1	TGTGCCAGCAGCCAATGGGACAGGGGCAACAATGAGCAGTTCTTC	CASSQWDRGNNEQFF
-	TRBV4-1	-	TRBJ2-3	TGCGCCGGAAGCGATAGCACAGATACGCAGTATTTT	CAGSDSTDTQYF
-	TRBV23-1	-	TRBJ2-1	TGCGCCAGCAGTCAATCGCGGCACCCAGGGCCCTACAATGAGCAGTTCTTC	CASSQSRHPGPYNEQFF
TRBD1	TRBV18	once	TRBJ1-1	TGTGCCAGCTCACCCCGGGACAGCATGAACACTGAAGCTTTCTTT	CASSPRDSMNTEAFF
-	TRBV28	-	TRBJ1-1	TGTGCCAGCAGTTTACAGGGTCGCACTGAAGCTTTCTTT	CASSLQGRTEAFF
-	TRBV6-1	-	TRBJ1-1	TGTGCCAGCAGTGAAGGGATATTCGGCGGGACTGAAGCTTTCTTT	CASSEGIFGGTEAFF
TRBD1	TRBV19	few	TRBJ2-1	TGTGCCAGTAGTATCCCCGGGACAGGGGCCGATGAGCAGTTCTTC	CASSIPGTGADEQFF
TRBD1	TRBV11-3	once	TRBJ2-3	TGTGCCAGCAGCTTTCCCTTTCGGGACAGGGAAGGACCAGGCACAGATACGCAGTATTTT	CASSFPFRDREGPGTDTQYF